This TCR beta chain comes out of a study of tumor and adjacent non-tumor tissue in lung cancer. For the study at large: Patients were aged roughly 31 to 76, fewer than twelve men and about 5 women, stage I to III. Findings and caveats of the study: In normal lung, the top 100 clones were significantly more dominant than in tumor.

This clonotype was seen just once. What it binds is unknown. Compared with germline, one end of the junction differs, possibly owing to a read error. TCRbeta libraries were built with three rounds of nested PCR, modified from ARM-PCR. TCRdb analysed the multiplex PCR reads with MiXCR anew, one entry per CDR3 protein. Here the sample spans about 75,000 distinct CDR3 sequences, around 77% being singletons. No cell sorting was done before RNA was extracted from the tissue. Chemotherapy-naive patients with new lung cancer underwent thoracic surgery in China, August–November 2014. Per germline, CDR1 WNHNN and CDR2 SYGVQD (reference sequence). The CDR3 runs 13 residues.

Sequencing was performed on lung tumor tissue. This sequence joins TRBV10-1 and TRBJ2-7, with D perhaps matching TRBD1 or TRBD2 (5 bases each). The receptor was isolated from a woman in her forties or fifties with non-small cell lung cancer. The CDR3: CASSPFGADEQNF. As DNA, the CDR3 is TGCGCCAGCAGCCCCTTCGGGGCGGACGAGCAGAACTTC.